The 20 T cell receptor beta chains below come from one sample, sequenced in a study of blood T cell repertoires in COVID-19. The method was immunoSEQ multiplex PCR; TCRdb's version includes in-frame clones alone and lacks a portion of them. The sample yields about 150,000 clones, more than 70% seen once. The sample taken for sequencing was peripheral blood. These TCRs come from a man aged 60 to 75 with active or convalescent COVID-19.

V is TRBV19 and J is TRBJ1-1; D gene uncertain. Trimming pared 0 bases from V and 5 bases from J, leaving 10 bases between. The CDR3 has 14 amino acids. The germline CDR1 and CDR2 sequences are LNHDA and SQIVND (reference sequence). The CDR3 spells CASSIDSLRTEAFF. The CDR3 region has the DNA TGTGCCAGTAGTATAGACTCCCTCAGAACTGAAGCTTTCTTT.

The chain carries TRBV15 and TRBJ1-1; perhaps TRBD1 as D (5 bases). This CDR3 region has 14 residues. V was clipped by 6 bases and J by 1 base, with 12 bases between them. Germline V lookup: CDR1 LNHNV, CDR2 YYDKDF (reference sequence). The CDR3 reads CATRTGVANTEAFF. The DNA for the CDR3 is TGTGCCACCAGAACGGGGGTGGCGAACACTGAAGCTTTCTTT.

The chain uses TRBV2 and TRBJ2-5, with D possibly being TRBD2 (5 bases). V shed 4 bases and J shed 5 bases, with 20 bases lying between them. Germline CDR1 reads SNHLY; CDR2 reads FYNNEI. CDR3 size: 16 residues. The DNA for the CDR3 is TGTGCCAGCAGTGGGACTCACGGTGATACCGGCGAGACCCAGTACTTC. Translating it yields CASSGTHGDTGETQYF.

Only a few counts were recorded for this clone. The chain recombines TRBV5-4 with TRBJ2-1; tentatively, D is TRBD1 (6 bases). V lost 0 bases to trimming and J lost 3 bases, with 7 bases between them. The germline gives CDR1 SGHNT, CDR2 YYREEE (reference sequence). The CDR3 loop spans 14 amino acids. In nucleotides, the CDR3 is TGTGCCAGCAGCTTGGAAGGGGGCTACAATGAGCAGTTCTTC. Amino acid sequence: CASSLEGGYNEQFF.

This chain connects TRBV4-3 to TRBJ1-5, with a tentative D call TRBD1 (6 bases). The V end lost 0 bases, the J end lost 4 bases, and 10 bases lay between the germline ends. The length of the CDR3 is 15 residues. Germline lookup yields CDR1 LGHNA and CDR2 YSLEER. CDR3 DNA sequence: TGCGCCAGCAGCCAAGAAGTGCAGGGGAATCAGCCCCAGCATTTT. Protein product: CASSQEVQGNQPQHF.

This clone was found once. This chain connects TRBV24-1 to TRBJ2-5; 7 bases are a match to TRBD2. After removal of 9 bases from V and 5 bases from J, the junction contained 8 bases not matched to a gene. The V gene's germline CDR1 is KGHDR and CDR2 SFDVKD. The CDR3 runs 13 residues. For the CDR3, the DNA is TGTGCCACCGCCATTCGGGGGGTGGAGACCCAGTACTTC. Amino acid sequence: CATAIRGVETQYF.

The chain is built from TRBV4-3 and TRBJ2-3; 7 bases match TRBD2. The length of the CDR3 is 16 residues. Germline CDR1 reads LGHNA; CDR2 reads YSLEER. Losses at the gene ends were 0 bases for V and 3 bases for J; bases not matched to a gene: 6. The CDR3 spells CASSQDPRAGTDTQYF. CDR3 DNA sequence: TGCGCCAGCAGCCAAGATCCCCGAGCGGGGACAGATACGCAGTATTTT.

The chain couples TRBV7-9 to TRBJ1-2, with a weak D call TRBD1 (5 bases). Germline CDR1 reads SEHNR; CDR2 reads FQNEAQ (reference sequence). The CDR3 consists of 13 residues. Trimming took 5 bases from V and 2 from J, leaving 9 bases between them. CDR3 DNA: TGTGCCAGCAGCACCGACAGAAACTATGGCTACACCTTC. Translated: CASSTDRNYGYTF.

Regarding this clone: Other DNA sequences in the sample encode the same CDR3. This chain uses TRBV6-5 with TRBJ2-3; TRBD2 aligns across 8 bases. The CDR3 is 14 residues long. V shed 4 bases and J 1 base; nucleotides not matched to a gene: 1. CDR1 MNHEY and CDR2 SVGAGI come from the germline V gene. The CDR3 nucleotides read TGTGCCAGCAGTTCAGCGGGGGGCACAGATACGCAGTATTTT. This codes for CASSSAGGTDTQYF.

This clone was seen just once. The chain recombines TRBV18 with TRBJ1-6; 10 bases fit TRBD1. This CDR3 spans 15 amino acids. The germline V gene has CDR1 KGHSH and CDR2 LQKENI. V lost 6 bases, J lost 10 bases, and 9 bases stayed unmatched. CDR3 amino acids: CASSPSTGGESPLHF. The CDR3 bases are TGTGCCAGCTCTCCGTCGACAGGGGGCGAATCACCCCTCCACTTT.

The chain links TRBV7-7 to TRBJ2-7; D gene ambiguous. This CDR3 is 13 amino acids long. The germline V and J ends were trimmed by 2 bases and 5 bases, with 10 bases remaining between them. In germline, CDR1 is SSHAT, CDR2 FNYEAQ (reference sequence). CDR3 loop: CASSLSRSNEQYF. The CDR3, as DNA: TGTGCCAGCAGCTTATCACGGTCCAACGAGCAGTACTTC.

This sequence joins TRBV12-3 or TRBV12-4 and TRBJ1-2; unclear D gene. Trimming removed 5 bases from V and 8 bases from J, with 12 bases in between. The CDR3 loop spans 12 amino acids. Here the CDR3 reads CASSPSTRGYTF. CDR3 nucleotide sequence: TGTGCCAGCAGTCCCTCGACGAGGGGCTACACCTTC.

CDR3 region: CASSLRDRGLIGELFF. CDR3 DNA: TGTGCCAGCAGCCTCCGGGACAGGGGGCTTATCGGGGAGCTGTTTTTT. The chain has TRBV11-2 and TRBJ2-2; 12 bases map to TRBD1. The germline V gene encodes CDR1 SGHAT and CDR2 FQNNGV. This CDR3 has 16 residues. The V segment lost 5 bases and the J segment 7 bases; nucleotides outside the gene matches: 8.

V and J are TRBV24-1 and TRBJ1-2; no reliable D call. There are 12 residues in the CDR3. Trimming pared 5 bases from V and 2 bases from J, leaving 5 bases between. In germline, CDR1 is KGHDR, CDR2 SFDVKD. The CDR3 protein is CATSAGNYGYTF. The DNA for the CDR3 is TGTGCCACCAGTGCGGGAAACTATGGCTACACCTTC.

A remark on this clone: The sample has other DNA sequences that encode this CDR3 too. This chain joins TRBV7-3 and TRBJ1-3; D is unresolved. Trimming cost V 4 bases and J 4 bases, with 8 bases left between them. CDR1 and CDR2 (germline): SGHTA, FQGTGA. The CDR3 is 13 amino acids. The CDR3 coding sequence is TGTGCCAGCAGCTCTAACAGCGGAAACACCATATATTTT. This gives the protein CASSSNSGNTIYF.

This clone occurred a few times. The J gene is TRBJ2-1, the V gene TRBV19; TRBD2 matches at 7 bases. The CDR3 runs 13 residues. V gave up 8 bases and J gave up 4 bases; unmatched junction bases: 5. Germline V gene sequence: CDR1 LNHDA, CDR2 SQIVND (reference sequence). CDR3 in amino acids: CASREEGYNEQFF. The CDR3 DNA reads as TGTGCCAGTCGGGAGGAGGGTTACAATGAGCAGTTCTTC.

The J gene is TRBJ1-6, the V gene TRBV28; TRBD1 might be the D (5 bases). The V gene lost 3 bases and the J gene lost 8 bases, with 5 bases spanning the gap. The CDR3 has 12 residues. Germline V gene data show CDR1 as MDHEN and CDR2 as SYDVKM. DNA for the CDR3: TGTGCCAGCAGTTTGGGGCATTCACCCCTCCACTTT. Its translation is CASSLGHSPLHF.

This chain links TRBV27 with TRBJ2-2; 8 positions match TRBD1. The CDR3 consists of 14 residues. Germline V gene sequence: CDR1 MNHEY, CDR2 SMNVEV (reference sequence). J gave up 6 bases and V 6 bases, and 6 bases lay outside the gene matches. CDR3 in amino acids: CASSRQGRSGELFF. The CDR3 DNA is TGTGCCAGCAGCCGACAGGGGAGGTCCGGGGAGCTGTTTTTT.

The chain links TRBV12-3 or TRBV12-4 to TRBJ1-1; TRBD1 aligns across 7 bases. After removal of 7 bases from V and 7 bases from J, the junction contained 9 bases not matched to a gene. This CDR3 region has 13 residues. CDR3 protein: CASTQTGFVEAFF. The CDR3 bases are TGTGCCAGCACCCAGACAGGGTTTGTTGAAGCTTTCTTT.

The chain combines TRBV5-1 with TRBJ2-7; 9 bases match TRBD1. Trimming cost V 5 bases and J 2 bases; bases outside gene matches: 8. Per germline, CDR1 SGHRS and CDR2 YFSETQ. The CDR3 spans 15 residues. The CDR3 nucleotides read TGCGCCAGCAGGGAACCGGGACAGGGAGCCTACGAGCAGTACTTC. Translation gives CASREPGQGAYEQYF.